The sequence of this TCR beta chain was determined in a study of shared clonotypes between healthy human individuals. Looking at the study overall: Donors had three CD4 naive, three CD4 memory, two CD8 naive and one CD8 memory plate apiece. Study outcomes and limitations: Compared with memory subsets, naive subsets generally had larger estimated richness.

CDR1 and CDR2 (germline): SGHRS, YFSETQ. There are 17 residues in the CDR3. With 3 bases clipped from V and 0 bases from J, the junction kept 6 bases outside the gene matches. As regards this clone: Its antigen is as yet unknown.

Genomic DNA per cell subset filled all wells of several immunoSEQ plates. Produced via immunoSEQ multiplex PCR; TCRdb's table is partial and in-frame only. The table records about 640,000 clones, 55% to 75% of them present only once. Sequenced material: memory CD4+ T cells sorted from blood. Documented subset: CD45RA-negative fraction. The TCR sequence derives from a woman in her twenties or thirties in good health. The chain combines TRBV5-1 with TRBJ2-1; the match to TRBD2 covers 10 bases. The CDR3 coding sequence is TGCGCCAGCAGCTCGGGACTAGCGAGGTCCTCCTACAATGAGCAGTTCTTC. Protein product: CASSSGLARSSYNEQFF.